This TCR beta chain emerged from a study of blood T cell repertoires in COVID-19 (dated by TCRdb to 2019 to 2021). Concerning the study at large: Samples from collaborators originated in the United States, Italy and Spain and spanned both the acute and convalescent phases of COVID-19. The material from the prospective study consisted of cDNA or gDNA derived from T cells, B-cell-depleted T cells, or PBMCs. Subjects who had been exposed to COVID-19, were actively infected with it, or had recovered from it provided the deeply sampled blood TCRbeta repertoires that made up the dataset. The repertoires were made available in a free public database intended to serve as a resource for research on the immune response to SARS-CoV-2. Samples came from the ongoing ImmuneRACE study (first 160 participants) plus 1,254 subjects from 6 global collaborators. Sample metadata almost always included a de-identified subject ID, COVID-19 status, age in years and sex. HLA class I and class II types, where available, came from metadata supplied by the sample provider rather than from assay-based typing.

TCRbeta CDR3 regions were amplified from genomic DNA using the immunoSEQ Assay, a bias-controlled multiplex PCR. The paper's data handling went like this. The number of nucleated cells in each sample was estimated from the amplification of reference gene primers within the assay. To quantify the absolute abundance of each unique TCRbeta CDR3 rearrangement, sequence reads were collapsed and filtered. For each sample, productive Simpson clonality was calculated as the square root of Simpson's diversity index across productive rearrangements. The table was pulled from immuneACCESS by TCRdb, which kept in-frame rearrangements only. Such tables lose some clones; where checked, under half of the loss comes from unresolved V genes, and the rest has no known cause. Clonal size and the V and J genes are those of that table, whereas D and trimming came from the DNA. Within this sample are some 400,000 clones, with roughly 91% of them counted one time only. Less than 2% of the sample is in the top ten clones.

General study outcomes and caveats: The amount of clinical and demographic metadata varied by source and participant and was provided uncurated.

This clone was picked up a small number of times. Its antigen specificity is not known. The input lacks base qualities; no much larger clone sits a single base away. From cysteine to phenylalanine, the CDR3 is 15 amino acids long. The sequence is cut down to CDR3 DNA, 45 bases in frame from base 1. V has 2 bases trimmed and J has 6 bases trimmed; junction bases matching no gene number 3. The germline V gene provides CDR1 SGHRS and CDR2 YFSETQ. Enrolling through a virtual design, the prospective study's participants ranged in age from roughly 18 to 89 years and lived across roughly 24 United States geographic areas. In the prospective study, cohorts were assigned on the basis of participant-reported clinical history obtained from a screening survey and a study questionnaire. Recovered participants in ImmuneRACE Cohort 3 were defined by two consecutive negative NP/OP PCR tests, clearance by a healthcare professional, or resolution of symptoms. In the prospective study, mobile phlebotomists collected whole blood, serum and a nasopharyngeal or oropharyngeal swab from each participant. Additional blood draws and questionnaires over an approximately two-month period could optionally be provided by prospective study participants. Before DNA extraction, blood samples from the prospective study were shipped at room temperature or frozen.

The sequenced sample consisted of PBMCs or T cells enriched from blood (not recorded which). The rearrangement joined TRBV5-1 to TRBJ2-2, with 11 bases aligning to TRBD2. This TCR was sampled from a woman in her twenties or thirties who had recovered from COVID-19. The encoded CDR3 is CASSLVAGGPGELFF. Read as DNA, the sequence is TGCGCCAGCAGCTTAGTAGCGGGGGGGCCCGGGGAGCTGTTTTTT.